These T cell receptor beta chains were read from a single sample in a study of OX40 agonist ivuxolimab in advanced cancers. The data were produced by immunoSEQ multiplex PCR, yet TCRdb's version contains in-frame clones alone and is incomplete. This table has 31,000 or so clones, roughly four fifths appearing once. Material: CD4+ or CD8+ T cells sorted from blood, obtained in a trial of the OX40 agonist ivuxolimab. The receptor set was obtained from an adult with an advanced solid tumor such as melanoma, head and neck, liver or kidney cancer. CDR3s leave out the opening cysteine and the closing phenylalanine or tryptophan. D genes are given only for firm matches. Not all rows give a size; the values are once, few, many and, for expanded clones, a class.

j_call,v_call,clone_size,d_call,cdr3_aa
TRBJ2-3,TRBV11-3,-,-,ASSLNRIVDTQY
TRBJ2-7,TRBV19,-,TRBD2,ASSIGLAGTYEQY
TRBJ1-1,TRBV11-2,medium-sized,-,ASSTNMNTEAF
TRBJ2-5,TRBV5-8,-,-,ASSFSGAEETQY
TRBJ2-7,TRBV27,-,TRBD1,ASSFRTGGYGYEQY
TRBJ2-5,TRBV7-8,-,TRBD2,ASSSAHMTTSGVKETQY
TRBJ1-1,TRBV28,once,-,ASSLWAIPGNTEAF
TRBJ1-1,TRBV11-2,-,-,ASSFTLSNTEAF
TRBJ2-7,TRBV11-2,-,-,ASSFPVSYEQY
TRBJ2-2,TRBV7-3,-,TRBD2,ASSAPGLAGGRGGELF
TRBJ1-1,TRBV19,medium-sized,-,ASSISGSGNTEAF
TRBJ1-4,TRBV19,-,-,ASSIIPPEKLF
TRBJ2-7,TRBV7-9,-,-,ASSLGAGGREQY
TRBJ2-2,TRBV11-2,-,-,ASSLARLGELF
TRBJ2-7,TRBV6-1,-,-,ASSERTASSYEQY
TRBJ2-1,TRBV25-1,-,-,ASRGGTGSSYNEQF
TRBJ2-7,TRBV4-2,-,TRBD1,ASSQSDRGLREQY
TRBJ2-3,TRBV7-9,-,TRBD1,ASTSDRGRGDTQY
TRBJ2-1,TRBV29-1,-,TRBD2,SAGGGRGNEQF
TRBJ1-5,TRBV19,-,-,ASSMRGRPQH
TRBJ1-2,TRBV18,-,-,ASSPRERDGYT
TRBJ2-3,TRBV7-3,-,-,ASSLRPITDTQY
TRBJ2-5,TRBV10-3,-,TRBD1,AISRDSPETQY
TRBJ1-1,TRBV7-6,-,TRBD1,ASSSRQGSEAF
TRBJ2-5,TRBV6-6,-,-,ASRGPGWETQY
TRBJ2-2,TRBV7-2,-,-,ASSLLYGGRNTGELF
TRBJ1-6,TRBV18,-,-,ASSHRDASSYNSPLH
TRBJ2-3,TRBV19,-,-,ASSRERTDTQY
TRBJ2-1,TRBV7-2,-,-,ASSLTAGPPRNEQF
TRBJ2-3,TRBV15,-,-,ATTVVGTDTQY
TRBJ2-2,TRBV5-1,-,-,ASSSGQAGELF
TRBJ2-3,TRBV5-4,-,-,ASSLAPGTQY
TRBJ1-6,TRBV7-9,-,-,ASSYSNSPLH
TRBJ2-7,TRBV7-9,once,TRBD1,ASSVDRPYEQY
TRBJ2-5,TRBV5-5,-,-,ASSSRGREETQY
TRBJ1-1,TRBV6-5,few,TRBD1,ASSQRTGKAF
TRBJ1-6,TRBV6-5,-,-,ASRTVGNSPLH
TRBJ2-3,TRBV28,once,-,ASGRQAPDTQY
TRBJ2-5,TRBV21-1,-,-,ASSKGAGKETQY
TRBJ2-7,TRBV6-1,-,-,ASSEGGSGAGEQY
TRBJ2-3,TRBV9,few,-,ASGRLSVTDTQY
TRBJ2-3,TRBV11-2,few,TRBD2,ASSGVIGRGGRSDTQY
TRBJ2-4,TRBV6-6,-,-,ASRPDLAKNIQY
TRBJ1-2,TRBV2,-,TRBD1,ASSRVQGVNYGYT
TRBJ2-7,TRBV5-1,-,TRBD1,ASSTGTVEGQY
TRBJ2-1,TRBV18,-,TRBD2,ASSPPVGTRTNEQF
TRBJ1-4,TRBV5-1,-,-,ASSLGTNEKLF
TRBJ1-5,TRBV7-8,-,-,ASSLVGGQPQH
TRBJ1-1,TRBV5-1,-,-,ASSFWGEDTEAF
TRBJ2-7,TRBV6-1,few,-,ASSRGRMNSYEQY
TRBJ1-6,TRBV7-6,-,TRBD1,ASSFRTGGGSPLH
TRBJ1-1,TRBV7-8,-,-,ASSQGWDLLLAF